This T cell receptor beta chain was captured by sequencing in a study of cytomegalovirus exposure and HLA in healthy donors. This clone was picked up a small number of times. Its antigen is not known. The germline V and J ends were trimmed by 2 bases and 5 bases, with 9 bases remaining between them. Germline V gene sequence: CDR1 SGHVS, CDR2 FQNEAQ. The CDR3 contains 13 residues. Participants comprised healthy donors of bone marrow. Study-wide points: Previous analysis showed most TCR beta V segments were productive about 87% or about 30% of the time. Rarity held for most TCR sequences, but there were some public TCRs that occurred in many donors. TCR beta sequences reportedly predicted the HLA-A and HLA-B alleles of most subjects accurately.

The PCR made use of 60 Vbeta and 13 Jbeta primers. The protocol was immunoSEQ multiplex PCR, while the TCRdb copy is restricted to in-frame clones and leaves out a portion. Among 95,000 to 150,000 clones listed, roughly 81% were seen once. The gene calls are TRBV7-8 and TRBJ1-2; D remains unclear. This TCR was sampled from a woman in her twenties or thirties in good health and CMV-seronegative. Sequenced input: PBMCs. The CDR3 protein is CASSLHSRYGYTF. CDR3 in DNA: TGTGCCAGCAGCTTACACTCTCGGTATGGCTACACCTTC.